A single sample is the source of the 27 T cell receptor beta chains below, sequenced in a study of beta chain features in type 1 diabetes. Study findings and constraints: People with Type 1 diabetes carried modestly yet significantly shorter TCRB CDR3s in all four CD4+ subsets.

As every portion of the isolated RNA was reverse transcribed, the sequencing read expressed TCRB transcripts. The protocol was immunoSEQ multiplex PCR, while the TCRdb copy is restricted to in-frame clones and leaves out a portion. The repertoire includes hundreds of thousands of clones, about 14% of them detected once, and approximately 0.039% sits in the top ten. No antigen has been assigned to these receptors. Sequencing used naive CD4+ T cells from blood. These receptors were obtained from a man younger than 30 with type 1 diabetes.

The chain is built from TRBV5-4 and TRBJ2-1; TRBD2 matches 8 bases. Trimming cost V 5 bases and J 6 bases; bases outside gene matches: 10. Germline V gene lookup returns CDR1 SGHNT and CDR2 YYREEE (reference sequence). The CDR3 covers 15 residues. CDR3 DNA sequence: TGTGCCAGCAGTCGGAGCGGGAGTAGGGCCAATGAGCAGTTCTTC. Translating gives CASSRSGSRANEQFF.

This clone was seen only a few times. The chain employs TRBV10-3 and TRBJ1-3; maybe TRBD1 (6 bases). The V gene's germline CDR1 is ENHRY and CDR2 SYGVKD. V was trimmed by 6 bases and J by 0 bases, leaving 12 bases between them. This CDR3 is 15 amino acids long. CDR3 residues: CAIRATGASGNTIYF. CDR3 nucleotide sequence: TGTGCCATCAGGGCGACAGGAGCCTCTGGAAACACCATATATTTT.

This clone was seen a few times. The same CDR3 can be traced to other DNA sequences in this sample. This chain links TRBV5-1 with TRBJ2-3; no definite D call. V was clipped by 1 base and J by 2 bases, with 5 bases between them. This CDR3 is 13 amino acids long. Germline V gene lookup returns CDR1 SGHRS and CDR2 YFSETQ. The CDR3 coding sequence is TGCGCCAGCAGCTTGAGTGACACAGATACGCAGTATTTT. This encodes CASSLSDTDTQYF. The complete variable domain, with remaining parts taken from reference TRBV5-1 and TRBJ2-3, reads KAGVTQTPRYLIKTRGQQVTLSCSPISGHRSVSWYQQTPGQGLQFLFEYFSETQRNKGNFPGRFSGRQFSNSRSEMNVSTLELGDSALYLCASSLSDTDTQYFGPGTRLTVL.

This clone was seen a handful of times. The J gene is TRBJ1-1, the V gene TRBV30; TRBD1 agrees at 8 bases. The CDR3 contains 13 residues. Germline CDR1 GTSNPN, CDR2 SVGIG (reference sequence). Trimming at V came to 4 bases and at J to 3 bases, leaving 4 bases not matched to a gene. The CDR3 DNA follows: TGTGCCTGGAATCCACAGGGGGACACTGAAGCTTTCTTT. Translating gives CAWNPQGDTEAFF.

This clone was found a few times. V gene TRBV25-1 combines with J gene TRBJ1-2; D perhaps matches TRBD1 (6 bases). Trimming left V 1 base short and J 6 bases short, with 15 bases between. Germline CDR1 MGHDK, CDR2 SYGVNS. The CDR3 length is 15 residues. For the CDR3, the DNA is TGTGCCAGCAGTGAATTTGGACAGTTCGGCCATGGCTACACCTTC. Translation gives CASSEFGQFGHGYTF.

There are a few counts of this clone. The genes are TRBV14 and TRBJ2-7; D gene uncertain. CDR1 is SGHDN, CDR2 FVKESK, per germline. The CDR3 contains 13 residues. Trimming stripped 2 bases from V and 1 base from J, with 6 bases between. CDR3 in amino acids: CASSQSLSYEQYF. DNA of the CDR3: TGTGCCAGCAGCCAATCCCTTTCCTACGAGCAGTACTTC.

The V call is TRBV2, the J call TRBJ2-3; 9 positions agree with TRBD2. The CDR3 has 16 residues. Germline V gives CDR1 SNHLY, CDR2 FYNNEI. Germline trimming cut 6 bases from V and 3 bases from J; bases unmatched to any gene: 10. CDR3 sequence (DNA): TGTGCCAGCAGAACGGGGCCTAGCGGGGCTACAGATACGCAGTATTTT. Translated: CASRTGPSGATDTQYF.

A few counts support this clone. V gene TRBV7-2 combines with J gene TRBJ2-5; D not resolved. The CDR3 covers 11 residues. V was clipped by 6 bases and J by 0 bases, with 2 bases between them. The V gene's germline CDR1 is SGHTA and CDR2 FQGNSA. CDR3 nucleotide sequence: TGTGCCAGCAGAAACCAAGAGACCCAGTACTTC. Its translation: CASRNQETQYF. Complete variable domain (other parts from reference TRBV7-2 and TRBJ2-5): GAGVSQSPSNKVTEKGKDVELRCDPISGHTALYWYRQSLGQGLEFLIYFQGNSAPDKSGLPSDRFSAERTGGSVSTLTIQRTQQEDSAVYLCASRNQETQYFGPGTRLLVL.

The chain has TRBV30 and TRBJ2-3, with D unclear. This CDR3 is 13 amino acids long. V lost 4 bases and J 1 base, leaving 9 bases between the germline ends. CDR1 and CDR2 (germline): GTSNPN, SVGIG (reference sequence). In DNA form, the CDR3 reads TGTGCCTGGATTAAGCTGGGCACAGATACGCAGTATTTT. Its translation is CAWIKLGTDTQYF.

This chain uses TRBV9 with TRBJ2-1; D possibly corresponds to TRBD2 (6 bases). V was shortened by 3 bases and J by 0 bases, with 16 bases between the two germline ends. This CDR3 is built from 17 residues. The germline V gene encodes CDR1 SGDLS and CDR2 YYNGEE. CDR3 DNA sequence: TGTGCCAGCAGCGCATTCGGGACTCCGAGCTCCTACAATGAGCAGTTCTTC. It codes for CASSAFGTPSSYNEQFF.

The J gene is TRBJ2-7, the V gene TRBV21-1; the D call of TRBD2 is as the table states it, not checked on the DNA. TRBV21-1 is deemed a pseudogene. The CDR3 length is 14 residues. CDR3 sequence reads: CASLRCRSLGEQYF. CDR3 bases: TGTGCCAGCCTGAGATGCCGGAGTCTCGGCGAGCAGTACTTC.

The V gene is TRBV7-9, the J gene TRBJ1-1; no clear D gene. V lost 2 bases and J 3 bases, leaving 13 bases between the germline ends. This CDR3 is built from 15 residues. Germline loops: CDR1 SEHNR, CDR2 FQNEAQ (reference sequence). The CDR3 DNA reads TGTGCCAGCAGCTTAAGGGTTTTTGGGGACACTGAAGCTTTCTTT. As protein: CASSLRVFGDTEAFF. The variable domain in full, completed from reference TRBV7-9 and TRBJ1-1, reads DTGVSQNPRHKITKRGQNVTFRCDPISEHNRLYWYRQTLGQGPEFLTYFQNEAQLEKSRLLSDRFSAERPKGSFSTLEIQRTEQGDSAMYLCASSLRVFGDTEAFFGQGTRLTVV.

This chain connects TRBV4-1 to TRBJ2-5, with no clear D. The length of the CDR3 is 17 residues. Looked up from germline, CDR1 is MGHRA and CDR2 is YSYEKL. The ends were cut back, 0 bases at V and 6 bases at J, with 20 bases in the middle. The CDR3 protein is CASSQDMFLISWKTQYF. CDR3 in DNA: TGCGCCAGCAGCCAAGATATGTTCTTAATATCGTGGAAGACCCAGTACTTC.

The chain carries TRBV9 and TRBJ2-7; D could derive from TRBD1 or TRBD2 (6 bases each). V gave up 3 bases and J gave up 8 bases, with 24 bases separating them. The germline gives CDR1 SGDLS, CDR2 YYNGEE. The CDR3 extends over 16 amino acids. The CDR3 bases are TGTGCCAGCAGCGATGGTTGGACAGCGGGCTATACGCAGCAGTACTTC. It encodes CASSDGWTAGYTQQYF.

V gene TRBV28 combines with J gene TRBJ1-3; D remains unclear. With 4 bases removed from V and 0 bases from J, the gap between germline ends came to 7 bases. CDR3 length: 14 residues. CDR1 and CDR2 (germline): MDHEN, SYDVKM. CDR3 bases: TGTGCCAGCAGTTCCCTTCCCTCTGGAAACACCATATATTTT. Translation gives CASSSLPSGNTIYF.

CDR3 coding DNA: TGTGCCAGCAGCGCCCTCTCAGATACGCAGTATTTT. Translation: CASSALSDTQYF. This chain connects TRBV9 to TRBJ2-3; D unclear. V lost 3 bases and J lost 4, with 6 bases in between. CDR1 and CDR2 from the germline V gene are SGDLS and YYNGEE. CDR3 length equals 12 residues.

The chain recombines TRBV27 with TRBJ2-7, with D possibly being TRBD2 (6 bases). The V gene's germline CDR1 is MNHEY and CDR2 SMNVEV (reference sequence). This CDR3 has 14 residues. V lost 6 bases, J lost 1 base, and 13 bases lay in between. CDR3 nucleotide sequence: TGTGCCAGCAGCCTAAAGGGGAGGTCCTACGAGCAGTACTTC. Residues: CASSLKGRSYEQYF.

This clone was found a few times. The V and J genes are TRBV29-1 and TRBJ2-1; D is unresolved. The CDR3 has 14 amino acids. Germline V gives CDR1 SQVTM, CDR2 ANQGSEA. Deletions cut 8 bases from V and 0 bases from J, with 14 bases between. CDR3 residues: CSLFVLSSYNEQFF. In nucleotides, the CDR3 is TGCAGCCTCTTCGTTTTGAGCTCCTACAATGAGCAGTTCTTC.

There are a few counts of this clone. The gene calls are TRBV14 and TRBJ2-3; 8 bases fit TRBD2. This CDR3 is built from 15 residues. Germline trimming cut 4 bases from V and 1 base from J; bases unmatched to any gene: 4. CDR1 SGHDN and CDR2 FVKESK come from the germline V gene. The CDR3 loop reads CASSRSGARTDTQYF. The CDR3 DNA follows: TGTGCCAGCAGCCGTAGCGGGGCTCGCACAGATACGCAGTATTTT.

The rearrangement joins TRBV7-9 to TRBJ1-5; D may be TRBD1 (5 bases). This CDR3 region has 13 residues. V was cut by 5 bases and J by 13 bases, with 18 bases left in between. In germline, CDR1 is SEHNR, CDR2 FQNEAQ (reference sequence). The CDR3 region has the DNA TGTGCCAGCAGCCCCTCAGGGAGATCTCAGCAGCATTTT. This translates into CASSPSGRSQQHF.

This chain uses TRBV10-2 with TRBJ1-2, with D possibly matching TRBD1 (6 bases). CDR1 and CDR2 (germline): WSHSY, SAAADI. Trimming took 7 bases from V and 5 from J, leaving 17 bases between them. This CDR3 contains 14 residues. The DNA of the CDR3 is TGCGCCAGCAAGGGGGACTTAAGTAAATATGGCTACACCTTC. It is translated as CASKGDLSKYGYTF.

This chain connects TRBV29-1 to TRBJ1-1; D is ambiguous. Germline V gene lookup returns CDR1 SQVTM and CDR2 ANQGSEA. The CDR3 length is 11 residues. Here the CDR3 reads CSFSSNTEAFF. CDR3 DNA: TGCAGTTTCTCCTCAAACACTGAAGCTTTCTTT.

This chain joins TRBV6-5 and TRBJ2-5; 10 nucleotides line up with TRBD1. Per germline, CDR1 MNHEY and CDR2 SVGAGI. V trimming: 6 bases; J trimming: 5 bases; junction bases outside the gene matches: 9. The CDR3 is 15 amino acids. The CDR3 is CASSDPGQGFETQYF. CDR3 sequence (DNA): TGTGCCAGCAGCGACCCGGGACAGGGGTTTGAGACCCAGTACTTC.

The rearrangement links TRBV5-6 to TRBJ1-1; D gene unclear. Germline V lookup: CDR1 SGHDT, CDR2 YYEEEE. This CDR3 is built from 13 residues. V was shortened by 3 bases and J by 10 bases, with 16 bases between the two germline ends. The CDR3 coding sequence is TGTGCCAGCAGCTCAACATCAGCGAGTGGAGCTTTCTTT. Its translation is CASSSTSASGAFF. Full variable domain (outside the CDR3, taken from reference TRBV5-6 and TRBJ1-1): DAGVTQSPTHLIKTRGQQVTLRCSPKSGHDTVSWYQQALGQGPQFIFQYYEEEERQRGNFPDRFSGHQFPNYSSELNVNALLLGDSALYLCASSSTSASGAFFGQGTRLTVV.

The J gene is TRBJ1-5, the V gene TRBV6-6, with 7 nucleotides matching TRBD1. CDR1 is MNHNY and CDR2 is SVGAGI in the germline V gene (reference sequence). The ends lost 7 bases at V and 2 bases at J; junction bases unmatched: 5. CDR3 length: 14 amino acids. The CDR3 is CASTRGQGNQPQHF. In DNA form, the CDR3 reads TGTGCCAGCACCAGAGGACAGGGCAATCAGCCCCAGCATTTT.

The chain is built from TRBV5-6 and TRBJ2-2; D is possibly TRBD1 (5 bases). V gave up 2 bases and J gave up 5 bases, with 13 bases separating them. The CDR3 loop spans 15 amino acids. Germline CDR1 and CDR2: SGHDT and YYEEEE. CDR3 protein: CASSFEGVRTGELFF. CDR3 coding DNA: TGTGCCAGCAGCTTCGAAGGGGTGAGGACCGGGGAGCTGTTTTTT.

V and J are TRBV11-3 and TRBJ2-1; D remains ambiguous. Germline loops: CDR1 SGHNT, CDR2 YENEEA. The CDR3 is 13 amino acids. V shed 4 bases and J shed 7 bases, with 11 bases lying between them. The CDR3 loop reads CASSSSSRNEQFF. For the CDR3, the DNA is TGTGCCAGCAGCTCATCCTCGCGGAATGAGCAGTTCTTC.